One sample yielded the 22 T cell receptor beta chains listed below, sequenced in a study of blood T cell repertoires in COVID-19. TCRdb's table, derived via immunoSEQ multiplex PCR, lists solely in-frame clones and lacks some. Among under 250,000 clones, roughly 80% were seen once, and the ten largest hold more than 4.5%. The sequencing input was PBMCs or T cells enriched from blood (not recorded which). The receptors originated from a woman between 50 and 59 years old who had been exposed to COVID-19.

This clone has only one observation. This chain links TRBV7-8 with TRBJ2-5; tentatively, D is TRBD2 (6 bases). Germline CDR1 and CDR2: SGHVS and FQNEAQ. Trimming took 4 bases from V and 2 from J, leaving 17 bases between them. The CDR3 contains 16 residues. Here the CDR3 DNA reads TGTGCCAGCAGCTCCACGCCCCGGGGGAGGCAAGAGACCCAGTACTTC. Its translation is CASSSTPRGRQETQYF.

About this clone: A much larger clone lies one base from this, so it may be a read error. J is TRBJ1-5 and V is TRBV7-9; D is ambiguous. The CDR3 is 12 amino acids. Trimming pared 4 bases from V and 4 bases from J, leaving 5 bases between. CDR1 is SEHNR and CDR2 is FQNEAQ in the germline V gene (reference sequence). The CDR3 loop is CASSSLNQPQHF. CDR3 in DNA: TGTGCCAGCAGCTCCCTAAATCAGCCCCAGCATTTT. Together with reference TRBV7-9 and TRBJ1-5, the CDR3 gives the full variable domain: DTGVSQNPRHKITKRGQNVTFRCDPISEHNRLYWYRQTLGQGPEFLTYFQNEAQLEKSRLLSDRFSAERPKGSFSTLEIQRTEQGDSAMYLCASSSLNQPQHFGDGTRLSIL.

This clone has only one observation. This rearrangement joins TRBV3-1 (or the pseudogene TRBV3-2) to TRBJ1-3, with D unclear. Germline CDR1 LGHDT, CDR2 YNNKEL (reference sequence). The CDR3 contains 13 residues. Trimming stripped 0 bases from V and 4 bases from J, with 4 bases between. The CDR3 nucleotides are TGTGCCAGCAGCCAAGATGGCGGAAACACCATATATTTT. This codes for CASSQDGGNTIYF.

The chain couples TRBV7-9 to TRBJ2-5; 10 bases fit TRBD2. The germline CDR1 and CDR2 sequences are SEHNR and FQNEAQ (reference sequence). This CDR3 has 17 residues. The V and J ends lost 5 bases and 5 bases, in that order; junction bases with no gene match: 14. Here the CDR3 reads CASSPRVLAGPQETQYF. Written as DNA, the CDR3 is TGTGCCAGCAGCCCGAGGGTACTAGCGGGGCCCCAGGAGACCCAGTACTTC.

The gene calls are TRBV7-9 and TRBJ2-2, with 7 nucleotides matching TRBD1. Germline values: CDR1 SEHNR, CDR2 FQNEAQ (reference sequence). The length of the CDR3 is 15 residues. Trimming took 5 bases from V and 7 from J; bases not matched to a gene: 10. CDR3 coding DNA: TGTGCCAGCAGCCCTACGACAGGGTCCATCGGGGAGCTGTTTTTT. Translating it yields CASSPTTGSIGELFF.

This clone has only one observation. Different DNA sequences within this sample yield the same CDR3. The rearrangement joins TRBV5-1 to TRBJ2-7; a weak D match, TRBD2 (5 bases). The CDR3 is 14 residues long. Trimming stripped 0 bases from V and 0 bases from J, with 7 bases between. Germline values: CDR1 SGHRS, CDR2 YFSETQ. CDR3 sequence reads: CASSLGGSSYEQYF. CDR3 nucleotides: TGCGCCAGCAGCTTGGGTGGGAGCTCCTACGAGCAGTACTTC. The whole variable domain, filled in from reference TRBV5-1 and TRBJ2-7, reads KAGVTQTPRYLIKTRGQQVTLSCSPISGHRSVSWYQQTPGQGLQFLFEYFSETQRNKGNFPGRFSGRQFSNSRSEMNVSTLELGDSALYLCASSLGGSSYEQYFGPGTRLTVT.

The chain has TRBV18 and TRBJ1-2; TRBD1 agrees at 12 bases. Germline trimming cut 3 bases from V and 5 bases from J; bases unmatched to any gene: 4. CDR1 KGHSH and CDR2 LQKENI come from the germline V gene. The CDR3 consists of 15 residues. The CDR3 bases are TGTGCCAGCTCACCGGGACAGGGGGCTGCGTATGGCTACACCTTC. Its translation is CASSPGQGAAYGYTF.

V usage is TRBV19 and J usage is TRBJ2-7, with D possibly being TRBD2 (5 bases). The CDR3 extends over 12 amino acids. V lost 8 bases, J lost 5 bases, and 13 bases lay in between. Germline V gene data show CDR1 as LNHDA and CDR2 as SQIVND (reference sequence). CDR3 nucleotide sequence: TGTGCCAGTGGACTCGCTGGAAACGAGCAGTACTTC. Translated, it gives CASGLAGNEQYF.

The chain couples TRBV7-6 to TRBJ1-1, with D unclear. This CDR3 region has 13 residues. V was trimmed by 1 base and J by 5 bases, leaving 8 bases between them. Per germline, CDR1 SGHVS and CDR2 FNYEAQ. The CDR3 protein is CASSLGYSTEAFF. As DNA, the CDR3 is TGTGCCAGCAGCTTAGGTTATAGTACTGAAGCTTTCTTT.

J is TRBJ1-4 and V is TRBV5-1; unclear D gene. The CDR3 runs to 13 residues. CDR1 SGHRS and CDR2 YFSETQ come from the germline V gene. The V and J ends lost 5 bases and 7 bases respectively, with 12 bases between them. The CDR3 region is CASRAPGSEKLFF. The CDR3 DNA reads TGCGCCAGCAGGGCCCCCGGGAGTGAAAAACTGTTTTTT. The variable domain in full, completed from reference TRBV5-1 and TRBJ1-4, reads KAGVTQTPRYLIKTRGQQVTLSCSPISGHRSVSWYQQTPGQGLQFLFEYFSETQRNKGNFPGRFSGRQFSNSRSEMNVSTLELGDSALYLCASRAPGSEKLFFGSGTQLSVL.

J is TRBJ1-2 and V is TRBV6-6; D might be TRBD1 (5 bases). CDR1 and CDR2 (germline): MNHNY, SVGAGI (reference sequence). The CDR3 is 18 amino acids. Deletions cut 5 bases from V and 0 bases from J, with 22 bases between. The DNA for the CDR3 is TGTGCCAGCAGTCCACGCGGTTTGGGGGGACGGGCTAACTATGGCTACACCTTC. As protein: CASSPRGLGGRANYGYTF.

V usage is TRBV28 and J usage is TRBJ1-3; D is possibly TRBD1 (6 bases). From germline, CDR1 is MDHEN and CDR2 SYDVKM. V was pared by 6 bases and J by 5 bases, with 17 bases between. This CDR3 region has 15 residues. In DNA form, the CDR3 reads TGTGCCAGCAGCCCTACTACAGGGCGCAGAAACACCATATATTTT. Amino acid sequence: CASSPTTGRRNTIYF.

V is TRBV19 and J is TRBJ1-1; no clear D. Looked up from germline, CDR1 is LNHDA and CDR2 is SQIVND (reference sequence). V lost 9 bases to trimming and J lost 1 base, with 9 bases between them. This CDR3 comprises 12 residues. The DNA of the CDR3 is TGTGCCAGCCAAAGAGGGAACACTGAAGCTTTCTTT. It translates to CASQRGNTEAFF. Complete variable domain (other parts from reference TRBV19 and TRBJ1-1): DGGITQSPKYLFRKEGQNVTLSCEQNLNHDAMYWYRQDPGQGLRLIYYSQIVNDFQKGDIAEGYSVSREKKESFPLTVTSAQKNPTAFYLCASQRGNTEAFFGQGTRLTVV.

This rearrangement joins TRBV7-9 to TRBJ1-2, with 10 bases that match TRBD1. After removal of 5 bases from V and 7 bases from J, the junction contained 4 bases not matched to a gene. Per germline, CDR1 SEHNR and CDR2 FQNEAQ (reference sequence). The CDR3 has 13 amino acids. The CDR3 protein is CASSPTGGIGYTF. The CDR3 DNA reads TGTGCCAGCAGCCCGACAGGGGGCATTGGCTACACCTTC.

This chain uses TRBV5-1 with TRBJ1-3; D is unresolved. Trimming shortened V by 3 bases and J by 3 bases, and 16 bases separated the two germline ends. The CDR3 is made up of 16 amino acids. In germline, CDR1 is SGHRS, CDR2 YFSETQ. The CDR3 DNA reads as TGCGCCAGCAGCTCGGTGGTGAGCGGAAATGGAAACACCATATATTTT. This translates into CASSSVVSGNGNTIYF.

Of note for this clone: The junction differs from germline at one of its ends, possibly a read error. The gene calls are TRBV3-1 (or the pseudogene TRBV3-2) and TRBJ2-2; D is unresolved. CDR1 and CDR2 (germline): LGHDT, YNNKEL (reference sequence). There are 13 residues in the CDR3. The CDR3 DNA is TGTGCCAGCAGCCAAGAAAACAGCGGGGAGCTGTTTTTT. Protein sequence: CASSQENSGELFF.

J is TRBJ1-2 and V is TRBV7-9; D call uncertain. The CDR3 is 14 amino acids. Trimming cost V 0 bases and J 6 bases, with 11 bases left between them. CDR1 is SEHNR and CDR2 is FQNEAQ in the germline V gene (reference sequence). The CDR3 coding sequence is TGTGCCAGCAGCTTAGCGGTGGGAGAGGATGGCTACACCTTC. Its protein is CASSLAVGEDGYTF.

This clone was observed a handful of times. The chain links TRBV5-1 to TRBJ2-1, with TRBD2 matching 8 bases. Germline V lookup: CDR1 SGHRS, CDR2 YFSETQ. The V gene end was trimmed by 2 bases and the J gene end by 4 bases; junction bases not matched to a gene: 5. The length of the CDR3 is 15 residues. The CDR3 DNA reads TGCGCCAGCAGCTTAGACCCGGGGGGGTACAATGAGCAGTTCTTC. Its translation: CASSLDPGGYNEQFF. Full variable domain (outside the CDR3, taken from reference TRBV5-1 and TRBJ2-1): KAGVTQTPRYLIKTRGQQVTLSCSPISGHRSVSWYQQTPGQGLQFLFEYFSETQRNKGNFPGRFSGRQFSNSRSEMNVSTLELGDSALYLCASSLDPGGYNEQFFGPGTRLTVL.

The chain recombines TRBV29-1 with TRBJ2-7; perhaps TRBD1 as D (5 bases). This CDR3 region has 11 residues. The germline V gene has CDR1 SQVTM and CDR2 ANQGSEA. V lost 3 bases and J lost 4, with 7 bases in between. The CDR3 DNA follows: TGCAGCGTTGATAAGGGGTACGAGCAGTACTTC. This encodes CSVDKGYEQYF.

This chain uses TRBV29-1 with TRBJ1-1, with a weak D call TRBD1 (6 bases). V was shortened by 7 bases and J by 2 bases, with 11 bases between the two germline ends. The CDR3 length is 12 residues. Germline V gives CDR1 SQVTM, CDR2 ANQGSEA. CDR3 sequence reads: CSGGQPNTEAFF. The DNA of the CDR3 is TGCAGCGGCGGACAGCCAAACACTGAAGCTTTCTTT.

CDR3 DNA: TGTGCCAGCAGCCAAGCCCCAGGGGCCGGCTATGGCTACACCTTC. Translated, it gives CASSQAPGAGYGYTF. The chain couples TRBV3-1 (or the pseudogene TRBV3-2) to TRBJ1-2; the D gene is possibly TRBD1 (6 bases). Deletions cut 1 base from V and 4 bases from J, with 13 bases between. CDR1 and CDR2 (germline): LGHDT, YNNKEL (reference sequence). The CDR3 loop spans 15 amino acids.

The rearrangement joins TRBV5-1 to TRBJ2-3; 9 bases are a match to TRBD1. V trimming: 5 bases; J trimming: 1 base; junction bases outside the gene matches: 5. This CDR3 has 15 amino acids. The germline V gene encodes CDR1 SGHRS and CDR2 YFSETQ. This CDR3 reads CASRTQGAGTDTQYF. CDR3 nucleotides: TGCGCCAGCAGGACACAGGGGGCCGGCACAGATACGCAGTATTTT.